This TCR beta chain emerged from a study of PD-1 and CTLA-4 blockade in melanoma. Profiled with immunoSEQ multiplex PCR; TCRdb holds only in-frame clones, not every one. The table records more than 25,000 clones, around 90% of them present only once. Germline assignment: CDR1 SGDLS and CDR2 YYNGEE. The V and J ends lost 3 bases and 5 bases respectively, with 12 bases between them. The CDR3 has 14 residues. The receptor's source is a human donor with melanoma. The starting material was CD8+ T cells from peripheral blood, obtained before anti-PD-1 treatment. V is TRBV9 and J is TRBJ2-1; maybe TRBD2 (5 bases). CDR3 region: CASSGRERHNEQFF. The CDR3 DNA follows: TGTGCCAGCAGCGGCCGGGAACGTCACAATGAGCAGTTCTTC.